This T cell receptor (beta chain) was profiled in a study of spatial heterogeneity in lung cancer. The CDR3 is 15 amino acids. Germline CDR1 is GTSNPN and CDR2 is SVGIG (reference sequence). The V and J ends lost 7 bases and 3 bases respectively, with 20 bases between them. General study findings and limits: Counts of expanded alpha and beta TCRs within tumors tracked the tumor nonsynonymous mutation count.

TCRdb recomputed calls from the 5' RACE reads with MiXCR, one row per CDR3 protein. The data contain more than 5,000 distinct CDR3 sequences, roughly 4% of them seen just once; the ten biggest clones take up about a quarter. This clonotype is labeled medium-sized. Its antigen remains unknown. Stated time point: sample taken at primary tumor resection. The sample here was lung tumor tissue, taken at surgery. This receptor was obtained from a female donor with early-stage non-small cell lung cancer. V is TRBV30 and J is TRBJ2-3; tentative D call: TRBD2 (6 bases). CDR3 region: CAFRRAPRGTDTQYF. The CDR3 coding sequence is TGTGCCTTCCGCCGGGCACCACGGGGGACAGATACGCAGTATTTT.